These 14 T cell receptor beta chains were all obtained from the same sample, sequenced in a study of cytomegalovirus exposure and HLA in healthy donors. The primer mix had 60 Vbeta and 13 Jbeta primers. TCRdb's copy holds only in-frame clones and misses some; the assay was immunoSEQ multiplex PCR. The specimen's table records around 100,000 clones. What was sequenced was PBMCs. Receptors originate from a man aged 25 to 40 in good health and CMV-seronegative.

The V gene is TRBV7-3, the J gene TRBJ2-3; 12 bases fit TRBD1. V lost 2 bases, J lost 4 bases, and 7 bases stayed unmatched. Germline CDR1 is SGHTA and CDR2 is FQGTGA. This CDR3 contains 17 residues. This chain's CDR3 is CASSLWGQGALSDTQYF. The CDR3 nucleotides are TGTGCCAGCAGCTTATGGGGACAGGGGGCCTTGTCAGATACGCAGTATTTT.

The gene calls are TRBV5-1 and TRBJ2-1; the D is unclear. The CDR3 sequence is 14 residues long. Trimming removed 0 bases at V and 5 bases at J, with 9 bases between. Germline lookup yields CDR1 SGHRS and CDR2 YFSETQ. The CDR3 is CASSLDRRNNEQFF. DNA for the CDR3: TGCGCCAGCAGCTTGGATCGGCGGAACAATGAGCAGTTCTTC.

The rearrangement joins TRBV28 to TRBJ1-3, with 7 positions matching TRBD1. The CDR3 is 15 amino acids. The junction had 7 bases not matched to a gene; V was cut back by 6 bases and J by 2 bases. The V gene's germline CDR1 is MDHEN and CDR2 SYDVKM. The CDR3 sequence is CASSRPGTAGNTIYF. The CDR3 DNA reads TGTGCCAGCAGCCGACCGGGGACAGCTGGAAACACCATATATTTT. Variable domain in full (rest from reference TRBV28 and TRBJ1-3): DVKVTQSSRYLVKRTGEKVFLECVQDMDHENMFWYRQDPGLGLRLIYFSYDVKMKEKGDIPEGYSVSREKKERFSLILESASTNQTSMYLCASSRPGTAGNTIYFGEGSWLTVV.

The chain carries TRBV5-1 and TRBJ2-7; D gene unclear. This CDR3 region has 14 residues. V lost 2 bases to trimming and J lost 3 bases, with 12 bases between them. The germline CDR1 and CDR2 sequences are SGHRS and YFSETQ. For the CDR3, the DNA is TGCGCCAGCAGCTTTCCAGACGGAGTCTACGAGCAGTACTTC. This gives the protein CASSFPDGVYEQYF.

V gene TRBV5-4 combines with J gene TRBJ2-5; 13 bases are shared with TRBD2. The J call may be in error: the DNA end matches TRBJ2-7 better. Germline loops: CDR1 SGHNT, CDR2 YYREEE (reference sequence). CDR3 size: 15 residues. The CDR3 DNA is TGTGCCAGCAGCTTCGGGACTAGCGGGGATTACGAGCAGTACTTC. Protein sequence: CASSFGTSGDYEQYF.

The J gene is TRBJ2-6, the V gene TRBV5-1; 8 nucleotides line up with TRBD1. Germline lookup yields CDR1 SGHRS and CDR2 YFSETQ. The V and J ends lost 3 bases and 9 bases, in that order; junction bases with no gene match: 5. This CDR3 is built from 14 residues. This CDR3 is CASSSGGTGNVLTF. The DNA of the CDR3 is TGCGCCAGCAGCTCAGGAGGGACAGGCAACGTCCTGACTTTC.

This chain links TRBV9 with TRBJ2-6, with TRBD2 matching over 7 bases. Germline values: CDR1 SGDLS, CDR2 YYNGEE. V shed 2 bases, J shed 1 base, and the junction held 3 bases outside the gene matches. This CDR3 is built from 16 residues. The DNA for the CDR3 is TGTGCCAGCAGCGTGGGGGGGTATTCTGGGGCCAACGTCCTGACTTTC. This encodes CASSVGGYSGANVLTF.

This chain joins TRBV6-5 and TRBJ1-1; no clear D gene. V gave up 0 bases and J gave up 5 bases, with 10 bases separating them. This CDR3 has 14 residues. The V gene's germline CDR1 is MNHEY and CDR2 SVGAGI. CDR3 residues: CASSYSGLWTEAFF. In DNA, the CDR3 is TGTGCCAGCAGTTACTCCGGACTCTGGACTGAAGCTTTCTTT.

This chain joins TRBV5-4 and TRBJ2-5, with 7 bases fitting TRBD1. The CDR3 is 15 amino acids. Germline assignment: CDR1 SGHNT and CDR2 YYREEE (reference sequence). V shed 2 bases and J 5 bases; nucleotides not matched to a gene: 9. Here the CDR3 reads CASSLPRQGGETQYF. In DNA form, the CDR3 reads TGTGCCAGCAGCTTACCCCGACAGGGCGGTGAGACCCAGTACTTC.

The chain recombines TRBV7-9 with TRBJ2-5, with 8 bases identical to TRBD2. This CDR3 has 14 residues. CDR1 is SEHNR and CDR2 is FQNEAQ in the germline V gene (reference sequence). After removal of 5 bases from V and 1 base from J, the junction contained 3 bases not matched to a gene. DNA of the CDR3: TGTGCCAGCAGCCGAGCGGGGGTCCAAGAGACCCAGTACTTC. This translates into CASSRAGVQETQYF.

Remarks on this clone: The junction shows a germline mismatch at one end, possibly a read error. CDR3 sequence (DNA): TGCGCCAGCAGCCAAGAGTGGGTACAGGGGGCAGATGCGCAGTATTTT. It is translated as CASSQEWVQGADAQYF. The chain joins TRBV4-1 to TRBJ2-3, with TRBD1 identical over 9 bases. CDR1 is MGHRA, CDR2 YSYEKL, per germline. CDR3 size: 16 residues.

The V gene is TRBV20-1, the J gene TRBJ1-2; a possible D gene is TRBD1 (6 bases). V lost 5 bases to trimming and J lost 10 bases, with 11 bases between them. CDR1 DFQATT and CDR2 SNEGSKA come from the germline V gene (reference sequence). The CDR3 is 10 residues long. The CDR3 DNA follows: TGCAGTGCTTACCAGGGGTTCTACACCTTC. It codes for CSAYQGFYTF.

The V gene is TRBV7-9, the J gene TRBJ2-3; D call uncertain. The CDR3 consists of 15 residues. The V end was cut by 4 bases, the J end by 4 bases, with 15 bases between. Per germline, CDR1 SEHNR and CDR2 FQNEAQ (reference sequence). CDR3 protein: CASSSAAEAPDTQYF. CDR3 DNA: TGTGCCAGCAGCTCGGCGGCAGAAGCACCAGATACGCAGTATTTT.

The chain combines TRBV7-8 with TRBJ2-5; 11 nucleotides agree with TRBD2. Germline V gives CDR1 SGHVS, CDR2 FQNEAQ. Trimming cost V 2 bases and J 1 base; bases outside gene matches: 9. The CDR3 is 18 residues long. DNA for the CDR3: TGTGCCAGCAGCTTACTTGAGGCGACTAGCGGGGCCCAAGAGACCCAGTACTTC. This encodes CASSLLEATSGAQETQYF.